The 32 T cell receptor beta chains listed next were all sequenced from one sample in a study of T-cell memory formation after mild COVID-19. TCRdb re-analysed the 5' RACE reads in MiXCR, keeping a single row per CDR3 protein. The sample has 280,000 or so distinct CDR3 sequences; 8% to 9% are singletons. Sequenced sample: PBMCs or a T cell subset sorted from them (not recorded which). These receptors all stem from a young man who had mild COVID-19 (a few samples of this study predate the infection). Cell type and time point are not known.

This clonotype was observed at least ten times. V is TRBV5-1 and J is TRBJ1-2; no clear D gene. The length of the CDR3 is 12 residues. V lost 0 bases, J lost 0 bases, and 0 bases lay in between. The germline V gene encodes CDR1 SGHRS and CDR2 YFSETQ. The CDR3 DNA follows: TGCGCCAGCAGCTTGGCTAACTATGGCTACACCTTC. Protein sequence: CASSLANYGYTF.

The J gene is TRBJ1-1, the V gene TRBV7-6; a weak D match, TRBD1 (6 bases). The V gene lost 7 bases and the J gene lost 1 base, with 19 bases spanning the gap. The CDR3 contains 16 residues. Germline CDR1 is SGHVS and CDR2 is FNYEAQ. The CDR3 coding sequence is TGTGCCAGCACCCCAAGGGATGACAGGTCGAACACTGAAGCTTTCTTT. Translating it yields CASTPRDDRSNTEAFF.

The sample holds a few counts of this clonotype. The V and J genes are TRBV7-2 and TRBJ2-3; TRBD2 matches at 13 bases. The CDR3 sequence is 18 residues long. J gave up 2 bases and V 0 bases, and 5 bases lay outside the gene matches. The germline V gene encodes CDR1 SGHTA and CDR2 FQGNSA. The CDR3 here is CASSLARTSGGLTDTQYF. The CDR3 DNA is TGTGCCAGCAGCTTAGCCCGGACTAGCGGGGGCCTCACAGATACGCAGTATTTT.

This clonotype occurred many times. This chain uses TRBV4-2 with TRBJ2-3; 7 nucleotides agree with TRBD2. V was pared by 1 base and J by 4 bases, with 8 bases of the junction left unmatched. Germline V gives CDR1 LGHNA, CDR2 YNFKEQ. CDR3 length equals 16 residues. The CDR3: CASSQAASGVADTQYF. For the CDR3, the DNA is TGTGCCAGCAGCCAAGCGGCTAGCGGTGTCGCAGATACGCAGTATTTT.

This clonotype has a handful of counts. The CDR3 protein is CSAAGTLTYEQYF. CDR3 DNA sequence: TGCAGTGCTGCCGGGACTCTGACCTACGAGCAGTACTTC. J is TRBJ2-7 and V is TRBV20-1; TRBD2 might be the D (6 bases). Trimming cost V 5 bases and J 2 bases, with 13 bases left between them. The CDR3 has 13 residues. Germline V lookup: CDR1 DFQATT, CDR2 SNEGSKA (reference sequence).

This clonotype was counted at least ten times. This chain uses TRBV29-1 with TRBJ2-7, with D hard to call. Germline CDR1 SQVTM, CDR2 ANQGSEA. The CDR3 spans 13 residues. The V and J ends lost 0 bases and 0 bases respectively, with 6 bases between them. DNA of the CDR3: TGCAGCGTTGAAGATTCACTCTCCTACGAGCAGTACTTC. It translates to CSVEDSLSYEQYF.

The chain has TRBV5-1 and TRBJ1-4; weak D call: TRBD1 (5 bases). V was cut by 4 bases and J by 4 bases, with 8 bases left in between. Germline values: CDR1 SGHRS, CDR2 YFSETQ. This CDR3 contains 13 residues. DNA for the CDR3: TGCGCCAGCAGCCGGGACGTTAATGAAAAACTGTTTTTT. Translating gives CASSRDVNEKLFF.

DNA for the CDR3: TGTGCCAGCAGCTTATTCGGGAGCGGCGGGGAGCTGTTTTTT. It codes for CASSLFGSGGELFF. This chain joins TRBV7-9 and TRBJ2-2; possible D gene TRBD2, 6 bases. Germline V gene data show CDR1 as SEHNR and CDR2 as FQNEAQ (reference sequence). V was cut by 2 bases and J by 7 bases, with 11 bases left in between. This CDR3 is built from 14 residues.

This clonotype appeared a few times. The chain has TRBV30 and TRBJ1-4; TRBD1 agrees at 8 bases. The CDR3 is 17 amino acids. The junction had 16 bases not matched to a gene; V was cut back by 3 bases and J by 7 bases. Germline lookup yields CDR1 GTSNPN and CDR2 SVGIG (reference sequence). This chain's CDR3 is CAWSPPGQVSSGEKLFF. CDR3 sequence (DNA): TGTGCCTGGAGCCCTCCGGGACAGGTCTCTTCGGGTGAAAAACTGTTTTTT.

This sequence joins TRBV2 and TRBJ1-2; 8 bases are shared with TRBD1. The germline gives CDR1 SNHLY, CDR2 FYNNEI. The V segment lost 1 base and the J segment 7 bases; nucleotides outside the gene matches: 8. The CDR3 totals 15 residues. DNA for the CDR3: TGTGCCAGCAGTGAAGACAGGGGGAAGAGCGGTGGCTACACCTTC. It specifies CASSEDRGKSGGYTF.

The gene calls are TRBV4-2 and TRBJ1-2; D call uncertain. V was trimmed by 4 bases and J by 6 bases, leaving 9 bases between them. Germline V gene lookup returns CDR1 LGHNA and CDR2 YNFKEQ. This CDR3 is 12 amino acids long. The CDR3 sequence: CASSPGTDGYTF. The DNA of the CDR3 is TGTGCCAGCAGCCCCGGAACGGATGGCTACACCTTC.

This clonotype occurred a few times. The V gene is TRBV9, the J gene TRBJ2-7, with 8 bases matching TRBD2. The CDR3 is 14 residues long. The germline gives CDR1 SGDLS, CDR2 YYNGEE. With 4 bases clipped from V and 4 bases from J, the junction kept 7 bases outside the gene matches. This CDR3 is CASSPQRGPYEQYF. As DNA, the CDR3 is TGTGCCAGCAGCCCGCAGCGGGGGCCATACGAGCAGTACTTC.

This sequence joins TRBV12-3 or TRBV12-4 and TRBJ2-2, with 7 bases matching TRBD1. CDR3 length: 17 residues. Trimming cost V 4 bases and J 0 bases; bases outside gene matches: 8. CDR3 nucleotide sequence: TGTGCCAGCAGTTCCACCCTAGGGACAGCGAACACCGGGGAGCTGTTTTTT. As protein: CASSSTLGTANTGELFF.

This clonotype came up a few times. CDR3 in DNA: TGTGCCACCAGCAGGGGACTAGCGGGGATCTACAATGAGCAGTTCTTC. Translating it yields CATSRGLAGIYNEQFF. This rearrangement joins TRBV15 to TRBJ2-1, with 13 bases that match TRBD2. The CDR3 sequence is 16 residues long. CDR1 and CDR2 (germline): LNHNV, YYDKDF (reference sequence). J gave up 3 bases and V 3 bases, and 2 bases lay outside the gene matches.

This clonotype was detected a few times. This chain links TRBV20-1 with TRBJ1-5; D remains unclear. Germline V CDR1 and CDR2: DFQATT, SNEGSKA (reference sequence). The CDR3 is made up of 16 amino acids. V lost 0 bases and J 6 bases, leaving 18 bases between the germline ends. The CDR3 is CSARDIGQAGRQPQHF. Here the CDR3 DNA reads TGCAGTGCTAGAGATATAGGGCAAGCCGGGCGTCAGCCCCAGCATTTT.

The CDR3 sequence: CASSWGTSGGATDTQYF. CDR3 coding DNA: TGCGCCAGCAGCTGGGGGACTAGCGGGGGGGCAACAGATACGCAGTATTTT. This rearrangement joins TRBV5-1 to TRBJ2-3; TRBD2 matches 16 bases. J gave up 3 bases and V 3 bases, and 4 bases lay outside the gene matches. The germline CDR1 and CDR2 sequences are SGHRS and YFSETQ. The CDR3 consists of 17 residues.

This clonotype was recorded many times. This chain uses TRBV9 with TRBJ2-5; weak D call: TRBD2 (6 bases). There are 14 residues in the CDR3. Germline V lookup: CDR1 SGDLS, CDR2 YYNGEE. Trimming removed 0 bases at V and 5 bases at J, with 11 bases between. CDR3 sequence (DNA): TGTGCCAGCAGCGTAGGAACGGGGGTCGAGACCCAGTACTTC. Translating gives CASSVGTGVETQYF.

This clonotype came up a few times. The CDR3 DNA follows: TGTGCCTGTGGGTCGGGGACAGGGGCCTACGAGCAGTACTTC. Amino acids: CACGSGTGAYEQYF. The chain recombines TRBV30 with TRBJ2-7; 10 bases match TRBD1. V lost 6 bases and J lost 2; bases outside the gene matches: 7. This CDR3 spans 14 amino acids. Germline V gene data show CDR1 as GTSNPN and CDR2 as SVGIG (reference sequence).

This clonotype was observed at least ten times. V usage is TRBV7-3 and J usage is TRBJ1-5; 8 positions match TRBD1. The germline gives CDR1 SGHTA, CDR2 FQGTGA. The CDR3 is 16 amino acids. Trimming at V came to 3 bases and at J to 5 bases, leaving 9 bases not matched to a gene. CDR3 protein: CASSFKGQGGDQPQHF. CDR3 DNA: TGTGCCAGCAGCTTTAAAGGACAGGGAGGAGATCAGCCCCAGCATTTT.

The chain links TRBV5-4 to TRBJ1-6; a possible D gene is TRBD1 (6 bases). V gave up 1 base and J gave up 0 bases, with 11 bases separating them. The CDR3 runs 17 residues. Germline loops: CDR1 SGHNT, CDR2 YYREEE (reference sequence). The CDR3 DNA reads TGTGCCAGCAGCTTGATAGGGGGTGGCTCCTATAATTCACCCCTCCACTTT. Translating gives CASSLIGGGSYNSPLHF.

The chain has TRBV7-3 and TRBJ1-1, with 8 bases that match TRBD1. The CDR3 is 18 amino acids. The V and J ends lost 5 bases and 5 bases, in that order; junction bases with no gene match: 19. CDR1 is SGHTA, CDR2 FQGTGA, per germline. The CDR3 nucleotides read TGTGCCAGCAGCCGAATCCCTCTAAAGCAGGGGGCGAGGACTGAAGCTTTCTTT. Translating gives CASSRIPLKQGARTEAFF.

This clonotype occurred a few times. The chain couples TRBV5-4 to TRBJ2-5; 8 positions agree with TRBD2. This CDR3 contains 16 residues. With V trimmed by 1 base and J by 1 base, 6 bases remained unmatched. The germline CDR1 and CDR2 sequences are SGHNT and YYREEE (reference sequence). The DNA for the CDR3 is TGTGCCAGCAGCTTGAATGGCGGGGGGCGCCAAGAGACCCAGTACTTC. This encodes CASSLNGGGRQETQYF.

This clonotype was counted between two and nine times. The rearrangement links TRBV9 to TRBJ2-2; either TRBD1 or TRBD2 may fit D (5 bases each). Germline loops: CDR1 SGDLS, CDR2 YYNGEE. V lost 3 bases and J 0 bases, leaving 15 bases between the germline ends. This CDR3 is 17 amino acids long. The CDR3 is CASSGPRDRTNTGELFF. In DNA, the CDR3 is TGTGCCAGCAGCGGCCCCCGGGACCGCACGAACACCGGGGAGCTGTTTTTT.

In its sample, this clonotype was seen a few times. The rearrangement uses TRBV20-1 and TRBJ2-3; D unresolved. The V gene lost 6 bases and the J gene lost 5 bases, with 9 bases spanning the gap. Germline values: CDR1 DFQATT, CDR2 SNEGSKA (reference sequence). The CDR3 spans 11 residues. Here the CDR3 reads CSASVGDTQYF. CDR3 bases: TGCAGTGCCTCCGTGGGAGATACGCAGTATTTT.

The gene calls are TRBV28 and TRBJ1-1; 7 bases align to TRBD1. The germline CDR1 and CDR2 sequences are MDHEN and SYDVKM. Trimming took 2 bases from V and 1 from J; bases not matched to a gene: 4. This CDR3 contains 15 residues. The CDR3 protein is CASSLKGGANTEAFF. The CDR3, as DNA: TGTGCCAGCAGTTTAAAAGGGGGCGCGAACACTGAAGCTTTCTTT.

The chain carries TRBV20-1 and TRBJ1-1; D call uncertain. V was cut by 0 bases and J by 6 bases, with 8 bases left in between. In germline, CDR1 is DFQATT, CDR2 SNEGSKA (reference sequence). The CDR3 runs to 12 residues. CDR3 bases: TGCAGTGCTAGAGAATCTGAGGCTGAAGCTTTCTTT. Translation gives CSARESEAEAFF.

The gene calls are TRBV24-1 and TRBJ1-5, with TRBD1 identical over 8 bases. With 7 bases clipped from V and 7 bases from J, the junction kept 8 bases outside the gene matches. The CDR3 has 14 amino acids. Germline V gene lookup returns CDR1 KGHDR and CDR2 SFDVKD. CDR3 in amino acids: CATRPDRGGQPQHF. The CDR3 DNA is TGTGCCACCAGGCCAGACAGGGGAGGGCAGCCCCAGCATTTT.

The CDR3 protein is CASSLSLGGAVRVYTF. CDR3 in DNA: TGTGCCAGCAGCTTAAGTCTGGGCGGTGCGGTTCGGGTCTACACCTTC. The chain recombines TRBV7-2 with TRBJ1-2; the D is unclear. The CDR3 extends over 16 amino acids. Germline CDR1 and CDR2: SGHTA and FQGNSA. Trimming took 2 bases from V and 10 from J, leaving 23 bases between them.

This clonotype was counted at least ten times. DNA of the CDR3: TGTGCCAGCGGCCGAGGGCACCAAGAGACCCAGTACTTC. Translating gives CASGRGHQETQYF. This chain uses TRBV7-6 with TRBJ2-5, with D perhaps TRBD2 (5 bases). CDR1 SGHVS and CDR2 FNYEAQ come from the germline V gene. Trimming cost V 8 bases and J 0 bases, with 10 bases left between them. The CDR3 contains 13 residues.

This clonotype has more than one count but fewer than ten. This chain connects TRBV7-2 to TRBJ2-3; D might be TRBD1 or TRBD2, each matching 5 bases. This CDR3 spans 16 amino acids. Germline V gene data show CDR1 as SGHTA and CDR2 as FQGNSA. Trimming took 1 base from V and 2 from J, leaving 13 bases between them. CDR3 in DNA: TGTGCCAGCAGCTTAGGGGGGTCGTTCATCACAGATACGCAGTATTTT. Amino acid sequence: CASSLGGSFITDTQYF.

The chain is built from TRBV4-1 and TRBJ2-1; a weak D match, TRBD2 (5 bases). The germline V gene has CDR1 MGHRA and CDR2 YSYEKL. The CDR3 covers 16 residues. Trimming removed 1 base from V and 4 bases from J, with 14 bases in between. The CDR3 nucleotides read TGCGCCAGCAGCCAAGTGGGAACTAGATCTTACAATGAGCAGTTCTTC. Protein product: CASSQVGTRSYNEQFF.

This clonotype was seen at least ten times. V gene TRBV7-2 combines with J gene TRBJ1-2; no clear D gene. V gave up 5 bases and J gave up 4 bases, with 14 bases separating them. The CDR3 has 14 residues. CDR1 is SGHTA and CDR2 is FQGNSA in the germline V gene. The CDR3 loop reads CASSPSRAAYGYTF. The CDR3 nucleotides are TGTGCCAGCAGCCCAAGCCGGGCAGCCTATGGCTACACCTTC. The variable domain in full, completed from reference TRBV7-2 and TRBJ1-2, reads GAGVSQSPSNKVTEKGKDVELRCDPISGHTALYWYRQSLGQGLEFLIYFQGNSAPDKSGLPSDRFSAERTGGSVSTLTIQRTQQEDSAVYLCASSPSRAAYGYTFGSGTRLTVV.